Below are 13 T cell receptor beta chains sequenced from a single sample in a study of blood T cell repertoires in COVID-19. Here immunoSEQ multiplex PCR was the method, and the copy in TCRdb shows in-frame clones only, minus some. The data hold roughly 270,000 clones, with around 84% observed a single time. The material sequenced was PBMCs or T cells enriched from blood (not recorded which). These receptors were obtained from a woman in her fifties or sixties who had recovered from COVID-19.

The chain uses TRBV30 and TRBJ1-1, with 8 bases aligning to TRBD1. Germline CDR1 and CDR2: GTSNPN and SVGIG (reference sequence). This CDR3 contains 15 residues. The V segment lost 2 bases and the J segment 0 bases; nucleotides outside the gene matches: 5. As DNA, the CDR3 is TGTGCCTGGAGTCGAGGGGGACAGGTGAACACTGAAGCTTTCTTT. It yields the protein CAWSRGGQVNTEAFF.

V and J are TRBV21-1 and TRBJ2-7; the D call of TRBD2 is as the table states it, not checked on the DNA. TRBV21-1 is a pseudogene locus. The CDR3 spans 17 residues. The CDR3 loop reads CASSKKAVGRKTYEQYF. In DNA form, the CDR3 reads TGTGCCAGCAGCAAAAAAGCGGTCGGACGGAAGACCTACGAGCAGTACTTC.

The rearrangement uses TRBV30 and TRBJ2-5, with D possibly matching TRBD2 (6 bases). With 4 bases removed from V and 5 bases from J, the gap between germline ends came to 14 bases. Germline lookup yields CDR1 GTSNPN and CDR2 SVGIG (reference sequence). The CDR3 runs 13 residues. CDR3 nucleotides: TGTGCCTGGAAAACTTGGGAGGCGGAGACCCAGTACTTC. Translated: CAWKTWEAETQYF.

V usage is TRBV7-8 and J usage is TRBJ2-7; 8 positions match TRBD2. Losses at the gene ends were 5 bases for V and 4 bases for J; bases not matched to a gene: 10. The CDR3 has 15 residues. Germline V gene lookup returns CDR1 SGHVS and CDR2 FQNEAQ. CDR3 in amino acids: CASSIGVSGVYEQYF. As DNA, the CDR3 is TGTGCCAGCAGCATTGGGGTTAGCGGGGTATACGAGCAGTACTTC. Looking up the rest from reference TRBV7-8 and TRBJ2-7 gives the full variable domain: GAGVSQSPRYKVAKRGQDVALRCDPISGHVSLFWYQQALGQGPEFLTYFQNEAQLDKSGLPSDRFFAERPEGSVSTLKIQRTQQEDSAVYLCASSIGVSGVYEQYFGPGTRLTVT.

The V and J genes are TRBV9 and TRBJ2-7; D is perhaps TRBD2 (6 bases). The CDR3 contains 14 residues. Germline V gene sequence: CDR1 SGDLS, CDR2 YYNGEE. V was trimmed by 0 bases and J by 3 bases, leaving 10 bases between them. Written as DNA, the CDR3 is TGTGCCAGCAGCGTAGTCCCCGGGGGCTACGAGCAGTACTTC. Translated: CASSVVPGGYEQYF. Drawing the rest from reference TRBV9 and TRBJ2-7, the complete variable domain is DSGVTQTPKHLITATGQRVTLRCSPRSGDLSVYWYQQSLDQGLQFLIQYYNGEERAKGNILERFSAQQFPDLHSELNLSSLELGDSALYFCASSVVPGGYEQYFGPGTRLTVT.

This chain links TRBV19 with TRBJ2-2, with D possibly being TRBD2 (5 bases). V gave up 5 bases and J gave up 1 base, with 11 bases separating them. CDR1 and CDR2 (germline): LNHDA, SQIVND (reference sequence). The CDR3 length is 15 residues. The CDR3 DNA is TGTGCCAGTAGTTCGGGGAGCGTGAACACCGGGGAGCTGTTTTTT. Amino acids: CASSSGSVNTGELFF.

This clone was detected a few times. The rearrangement joins TRBV4-1 to TRBJ1-2, with D perhaps TRBD1 (5 bases). The CDR3 sequence is 13 residues long. V lost 4 bases, J lost 2 bases, and 8 bases lay in between. Germline values: CDR1 MGHRA, CDR2 YSYEKL. The CDR3 DNA sequence: TGCGCCAGCAGCCTACAGGAAAACTATGGCTACACCTTC. Protein product: CASSLQENYGYTF.

This clone has a single count. The chain is built from TRBV5-5 and TRBJ1-2, with a possible D match to TRBD1 (6 bases). V was shortened by 6 bases and J by 0 bases, with 21 bases between the two germline ends. This CDR3 is 17 amino acids long. Per germline, CDR1 SGHKS and CDR2 YYEKEE (reference sequence). Here the CDR3 reads CASTHRVQSFSNYGYTF. The CDR3 DNA is TGTGCCAGCACCCACAGGGTACAGTCTTTTTCTAACTATGGCTACACCTTC.

J is TRBJ2-1 and V is TRBV7-6; the match to TRBD2 covers 8 bases. Unmatched junction bases numbered 8, after V lost 5 bases and J lost 2 bases. The CDR3 contains 16 residues. Germline assignment: CDR1 SGHVS and CDR2 FNYEAQ. CDR3 residues: CASSLFSGETYNEQFF. CDR3 nucleotides: TGTGCCAGCAGCCTTTTTAGCGGGGAAACCTACAATGAGCAGTTCTTC.

This clone was picked up many times. The V and J genes are TRBV28 and TRBJ1-3, with TRBD1 matching 7 bases. Germline CDR1 reads MDHEN; CDR2 reads SYDVKM. The CDR3 loop spans 17 amino acids. The V and J ends lost 6 bases and 4 bases, in that order; junction bases with no gene match: 15. The CDR3 DNA is TGTGCCAGCAGAGTTTCGACGGGACAGCCTAACGGAAACACCATATATTTT. Protein sequence: CASRVSTGQPNGNTIYF.

J is TRBJ1-2 and V is TRBV5-8; D call uncertain. This CDR3 is 13 amino acids long. CDR1 is SGHTS and CDR2 is YDEGEE in the germline V gene. V was cut by 7 bases and J by 0 bases, with 10 bases left in between. This CDR3 is CASSLGANYGYTF. The CDR3 DNA follows: TGTGCCAGCTCCCTAGGTGCTAACTATGGCTACACCTTC.

The J gene is TRBJ1-4, the V gene TRBV4-1; tentatively, D is TRBD1 (6 bases). Between the trimmed V and J ends, which lost 2 bases and 8 bases, there was a span of 27 bases. Germline CDR1 reads MGHRA; CDR2 reads YSYEKL. CDR3 size: 19 residues. CDR3 sequence reads: CASSQRGTAMTSQGEKLFF. CDR3 bases: TGCGCCAGCAGCCAAAGGGGAACGGCTATGACCTCGCAGGGGGAAAAACTGTTTTTT.

This rearrangement joins TRBV25-1 to TRBJ2-7, with 9 bases lining up with TRBD1. The CDR3 has 16 residues. Germline V lookup: CDR1 MGHDK, CDR2 SYGVNS. The junction had 8 bases not matched to a gene; V was cut back by 4 bases and J by 1 base. The CDR3 nucleotides read TGTGCCAGCAGTGCCCTGGGACAGGGCCGATCCTACGAGCAGTACTTC. Protein: CASSALGQGRSYEQYF.